The clone carrying this T cell receptor beta chain was observed once. As yet, its antigen is unknown. The data stem from a study of CD8 T cells in Susac syndrome. This CDR3 is 13 amino acids long. In germline, CDR1 is MNHEY, CDR2 SVGEGT. V dropped 5 bases and J dropped 4 bases, with 9 bases sitting between them. The study's findings and limits: A relatively small number of individuals underwent TCR sequencing and HLA analysis.

It was with random hexamers that 0.5 to 1 ug RNA was reverse transcribed. TCRdb re-called the immunoSEQ multiplex PCR reads through MiXCR, storing one row per CDR3 protein. The sample has some 200,000 distinct CDR3 sequences; roughly 95% are singletons. This sequence originates from a human donor with multiple sclerosis. The V gene is TRBV6-2 or TRBV6-3, the J gene TRBJ2-1; D gene uncertain. The sequenced sample was CD4+ T cells from PBMCs. This chain's CDR3 is CASSPGIYNEQFF. The DNA of the CDR3 is TGTGCCAGCAGTCCTGGAATTTACAATGAGCAGTTCTTC.